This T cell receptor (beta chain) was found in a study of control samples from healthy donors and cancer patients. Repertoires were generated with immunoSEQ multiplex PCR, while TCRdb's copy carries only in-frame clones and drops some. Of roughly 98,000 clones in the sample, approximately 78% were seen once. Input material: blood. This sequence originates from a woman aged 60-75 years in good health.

This CDR3 reads CASSQDNVDQPQHF. CDR3 sequence (DNA): TGTGCCAGTAGTCAGGACAACGTCGATCAGCCCCAGCATTTT. The chain links TRBV19 to TRBJ1-5; TRBD1 is a possible D gene (5 bases). V was pared by 5 bases and J by 5 bases, with 13 bases between. CDR3 size: 14 residues. Germline CDR1 LNHDA, CDR2 SQIVND (reference sequence).